These T cell receptor beta chains were read from a single sample in a study of radiation and T cells in renal cell carcinoma. The table came from immunoSEQ multiplex PCR; TCRdb's copy has only in-frame clones and leaves some out. Of some 75,000 clones listed, roughly 80% are singletons. Sequences were derived from blood, sampled from a patient whose treatment included radiotherapy and nephrectomy. Receptors originate from a man between 60 and 70 years old with renal cell carcinoma. Each CDR3 is given with its conserved first and last residue. The D gene is left open where the match is weak. Clone size is not always given. Where it is, it says once, few, many or a class for expanded clones.

>16|.|TRBJ2-7|TRBV11-3|.
TGTGCCAGCAGCCCGGGCGGTGGGGGACAAGCCTACGAGCAGTACTTC
CASSPGGGGQAYEQYF
>14|.|TRBJ2-3|TRBV7-8|.
TGTGCCAGCAGCTTAGCGGGAAGCACAGATACGCAGTATTTT
CASSLAGSTDTQYF
>13|.|TRBJ2-7|TRBV19|.
TGTGCCAGTAGTGCCCGGGACCTTTACGAGCAGTACTTC
CASSARDLYEQYF
>12|.|TRBJ1-2|TRBV29-1|.
TGCAGCGTTGAGGCAGGGTTCTATGGCTACACCTTC
CSVEAGFYGYTF
>14|.|TRBJ1-5|TRBV19|TRBD1
TGTGCCAGTAGTATGCAGGGGGGTAATCAGCCCCAGCATTTT
CASSMQGGNQPQHF
>17|.|TRBJ1-1|TRBV5-1|.
TGCGCCAGCAGCTTGGACCGATTGTCAAGAAGTAGCGCTGAAGCTTTCTTT
CASSLDRLSRSSAEAFF
>13|few|TRBJ2-3|TRBV27|.
TGTGCCAGCAGTTTGCGCAGGGGAGATACGCAGTATTTT
CASSLRRGDTQYF
>16|.|TRBJ2-2|TRBV5-1|.
TGCGCCAGCAGCTTGGAGGGTAGCGCGAACACCGGGGAGCTGTTTTTT
CASSLEGSANTGELFF
>13|.|TRBJ1-2|TRBV6-1|.
TGTGCCAGCAGCGCCGTTACGAATTATGGCTACACCTTC
CASSAVTNYGYTF
>14|.|TRBJ2-7|TRBV19|TRBD2
TGTGCCAGTAGTATGGGCCTAGCGGGCTACGAGCAGTACTTC
CASSMGLAGYEQYF
>17|.|TRBJ2-7|TRBV5-1|TRBD2
TGCGCCAGCAGCTTGGGACTAGCGGGGGGTAGCTCCTACGAGCAGTACTTC
CASSLGLAGGSSYEQYF
>17|.|TRBJ2-5|TRBV25-1|TRBD2
TGTGCCAGCAGTGAAGCGGGCGGGGGGCTCCTTACCGAGACCCAGTACTTC
CASSEAGGGLLTETQYF
>15|.|TRBJ1-2|TRBV9|.
TGTGCCAGCAGCGTATTCTCGGGCGTTAACTATGGCTACACCTTC
CASSVFSGVNYGYTF
>13|.|TRBJ2-3|TRBV28|.
TGTGCCAGCAGTTTAAGCCTGACAGATACGCAGTATTTT
CASSLSLTDTQYF
>14|.|TRBJ1-2|TRBV10-3|TRBD1
TGTGCCATCAGTGCAGAACAGGGGTGGGATGGCTACACCTTC
CAISAEQGWDGYTF
>15|.|TRBJ2-2|TRBV5-8|TRBD1
TGTGCCAGCAGGTTGGACAGGGGTGCCACCGGGGAGCTGTTTTTT
CASRLDRGATGELFF
>15|.|TRBJ2-7|TRBV5-5|TRBD2
TGTGCCAGCAGCTGGGGAGCGGGAGGGCTCAACGAGCAGTACTTC
CASSWGAGGLNEQYF
>16|.|TRBJ1-2|TRBV4-1|.
TGCGCCAGCAGCCAAGGTAGCCCACGAGGGGCCGGGGGCTACACCTTC
CASSQGSPRGAGGYTF
>16|once|TRBJ1-1|TRBV15|TRBD1
TGTGCCACCAGCAGAGCTTGGGGCCAGGGGGAGGCTGAAGCTTTCTTT
CATSRAWGQGEAEAFF
>15|.|TRBJ1-5|TRBV6-5|.
TGTGCCAGCAGCCCCATGCAAGGGGGCAATCAGCCCCAGCATTTT
CASSPMQGGNQPQHF
>13|.|TRBJ1-6|TRBV29-1|.
TGCAGCGTGCTTCGGGATCCGGGTTCACCCCTCCACTTT
CSVLRDPGSPLHF
>16|.|TRBJ2-3|TRBV27|TRBD1
TGTGCCAGCAGTTTATTTCAGGGGGCTGGCACAGATACGCAGTATTTT
CASSLFQGAGTDTQYF
>17|.|TRBJ2-4|TRBV5-5|TRBD2
TGTGCCAGCAGCCTACGGACTAGCGGGAGCCCAAGGAACATTCAGTACTTC
CASSLRTSGSPRNIQYF
>13|.|TRBJ1-2|TRBV18|.
TGTGCCAGCTCCCCCGGGGTAAGGGATGGCTACACCTTC
CASSPGVRDGYTF
>14|.|TRBJ1-4|TRBV19|.
TGTGCCACCACACTTCGAAGCTCAGGCGGCAAACTGTTTTTT
CATTLRSSGGKLFF
>22|.|TRBJ1-4|TRBV18|TRBD1
TGTGCCAGCTCACCACGACGAGACCCCGGGACAGGGGGCGCTTGGACTAATGAAAAACTGTTTTTT
CASSPRRDPGTGGAWTNEKLFF
>15|.|TRBJ1-1|TRBV28|TRBD1
TGTGCCAGCAGCCCGTCGGACAGGCCAAGCACTGAAGCTTTCTTT
CASSPSDRPSTEAFF
>16|once|TRBJ2-7|TRBV28|TRBD2
TGTGCCAGCAGTTTCCGCCACCGGACTAGCCGCTACGAGCAGTACTTC
CASSFRHRTSRYEQYF
>14|.|TRBJ1-1|TRBV5-1|TRBD1
TGCGCCAGCATTGCCGGACAGGGGAACACTGAAGCTTTCTTT
CASIAGQGNTEAFF
>18|.|TRBJ2-1|TRBV19|TRBD2
TGTGCCAGTAGTCCTGGGACTAGCGGGAGGGCGAGCTACAATGAGCAGTTCTTC
CASSPGTSGRASYNEQFF
>15|.|TRBJ2-7|TRBV4-3|TRBD2
TGCGCCAGCAGCTCCAAGCGGGAGGACGATATCGAGCAGTACTTC
CASSSKREDDIEQYF
>16|.|TRBJ1-5|TRBV7-8|.
TGTGCCAGCAGCACAATTCTGGACGGAGCTCCTGGGCCCCAGCATTTT
CASSTILDGAPGPQHF